This record covers a single TCR beta chain. The antigen remains unidentified. TCRdb processed the 5' RACE reads anew with MiXCR; each CDR3 protein has one entry. The table shows around 530,000 distinct CDR3 sequences, with nearly 15% occurring only once. CDR1 and CDR2 (germline): MNHNS, SASEGT. J was trimmed by 5 bases and V by 6 bases; bases with no gene match: 14. The CDR3 covers 16 residues. The source of the sample is a study of identical twins. Findings of the study overall: Abundant beta clonotypes from cord blood bore fewer insertions; memory repertoires lacked this pattern. Out-of-frame alpha sequences common to twins exhibited an excess of low generation probability. Cross-sectional statistical analysis, not tracking of the same donors, underpinned the conclusions.

This sample was also put to use in a study of yellow fever vaccine responses in identical twins.

This TCR was sampled from a woman between 18 and 29 years old in good health. The chain has TRBV6-1 and TRBJ2-3; TRBD2 matches at 7 bases. The sample consisted of CD4+ T cells sorted from blood. CDR3 sequence (DNA): TGTGCCAGCAGCCACCAGTGGGGGGGGGGAGGAGATACGCAGTATTTT. Its protein product is CASSHQWGGGGDTQYF.